This entry features one T cell receptor (beta chain) sequence. This specimen belongs to a study of blood T cells in healthy people across ages. The CDR3 totals 16 residues. Germline CDR1 and CDR2: LNHNV and YYDKDF (reference sequence). Total RNA, at least 5 micrograms per sample, was extracted from PBMCs. Using a J-beta primer mix together with a sample-barcoded 5' primer, a second PCR was run for roughly 6 to 11 cycles. TCRdb re-derived calls from the 5' RACE reads in MiXCR, one entry per CDR3 protein. The table shows around 990,000 distinct CDR3 sequences, with under 30% occurring only once. Separately, the same data were catalogued under a study of T cells of mothers and their children. That work contributes: Related and unrelated pairs show similar thymic shaping of TCR recombination output.

The clonotype comes from a girl aged 2 to 9 in good health. The V gene is TRBV15, the J gene TRBJ2-5; weak D call: TRBD2 (6 bases). The end of the DNA aligns better with TRBJ2-1, so the J call may be wrong. The sample consisted of blood. The CDR3 DNA sequence: TGTGCCACCAGCAGAGACCTGACTAGTTCCAACAATGAGCAGTTCTTC. Translated: CATSRDLTSSNNEQFF.